This entry lists 20 T cell receptor beta chains sequenced from one sample in a study of blood T cell repertoires in COVID-19. Sequencing was performed with immunoSEQ multiplex PCR; in TCRdb, only in-frame clones are kept and a portion is missing. In the table there are about 300,000 clones, 65% to 90% of which are singletons. Sequenced material: PBMCs or T cells enriched from blood (not recorded which). These receptors all stem from a man aged 25-45 years who had recovered from COVID-19.

Comments on this clone: An end of the junction differs from the germline gene, which may be a read error. The J gene is TRBJ2-3, the V gene TRBV18; TRBD1 agrees at 7 bases. Germline V gene data show CDR1 as KGHSH and CDR2 as LQKENI. The length of the CDR3 is 14 residues. CDR3 loop: CASSSLSGTDAQYF. Written as DNA, the CDR3 is TGTGCCAGCTCTTCACTGTCAGGGACAGATGCGCAGTATTTT.

The V call is TRBV27, the J call TRBJ1-2; D unclear. The CDR3 length is 16 residues. The germline gives CDR1 MNHEY, CDR2 SMNVEV (reference sequence). V dropped 1 base and J dropped 9 bases, with 21 bases sitting between them. This CDR3 is CASSLWYRSDSGRYTF. The DNA for the CDR3 is TGTGCCAGCAGTTTATGGTACAGATCCGATTCTGGGCGCTACACCTTC.

This rearrangement joins TRBV5-1 to TRBJ1-3, with a weak D call TRBD1 (5 bases). CDR1 and CDR2 (germline): SGHRS, YFSETQ. V was clipped by 0 bases and J by 2 bases, with 9 bases between them. CDR3 length equals 15 residues. DNA of the CDR3: TGCGCCAGCAGCTTGGATGGGGCACCTGGAAACACCATATATTTT. Translated, it gives CASSLDGAPGNTIYF.

V and J are TRBV5-1 and TRBJ1-3; 9 bases are shared with TRBD1. The junction had 7 bases not matched to a gene; V was cut back by 3 bases and J by 3 bases. The CDR3 loop spans 16 amino acids. The germline CDR1 and CDR2 sequences are SGHRS and YFSETQ. The CDR3 coding sequence is TGCGCCAGCAGCTCGCGAACGGGACAGGGTGGAAACACCATATATTTT. This sequence encodes CASSSRTGQGGNTIYF.

The chain combines TRBV7-9 with TRBJ2-5; 7 bases match TRBD1. The CDR3 has 16 residues. V dropped 0 bases and J dropped 1; count of bases not matched to a gene: 5. CDR1 is SEHNR and CDR2 is FQNEAQ in the germline V gene (reference sequence). The CDR3 reads CASSLALGQFQETQYF. CDR3 DNA: TGTGCCAGCAGCTTAGCGCTGGGACAGTTCCAAGAGACCCAGTACTTC. Full variable domain (rest looked up from reference TRBV7-9 and TRBJ2-5): DTGVSQNPRHKITKRGQNVTFRCDPISEHNRLYWYRQTLGQGPEFLTYFQNEAQLEKSRLLSDRFSAERPKGSFSTLEIQRTEQGDSAMYLCASSLALGQFQETQYFGPGTRLLVL.

The genes are TRBV27 and TRBJ1-4; tentative D call: TRBD1 (6 bases). V lost 6 bases and J 4 bases, leaving 12 bases between the germline ends. The CDR3 consists of 14 residues. The germline V gene has CDR1 MNHEY and CDR2 SMNVEV (reference sequence). The CDR3 protein is CASSWTEDNEKLFF. Here the CDR3 DNA reads TGTGCCAGCAGCTGGACAGAAGATAATGAAAAACTGTTTTTT.

The CDR3 DNA is TGTGCCAGCAGCGAGAGGCGAGGGCAGCCCAACACCGGGGAGCTGTTTTTT. Protein sequence: CASSERRGQPNTGELFF. The chain couples TRBV9 to TRBJ2-2; tentatively, D is TRBD2 (5 bases). Germline V gene lookup returns CDR1 SGDLS and CDR2 YYNGEE. V was shortened by 3 bases and J by 2 bases, with 17 bases between the two germline ends. This CDR3 contains 17 residues.

The V call is TRBV18, the J call TRBJ2-5, with 9 bases matching TRBD2. This CDR3 spans 17 amino acids. CDR1 is KGHSH, CDR2 LQKENI, per germline. The V gene end was trimmed by 3 bases and the J gene end by 7 bases; junction bases not matched to a gene: 15. CDR3 bases: TGTGCCAGCTCACCCCAAACTCCAGCGGGAGGCGAGGGGACCCAGTACTTC. It specifies CASSPQTPAGGEGTQYF.

The chain carries TRBV29-1 and TRBJ2-1; 7 bases match TRBD1. The CDR3 is 14 residues long. J lost 8 bases, V lost 3 bases, and 10 bases had no gene match. Germline CDR1 SQVTM, CDR2 ANQGSEA. CDR3 amino acids: CSVEPFDRADEQFF. Here the CDR3 DNA reads TGCAGCGTTGAGCCCTTCGACAGGGCCGATGAGCAGTTCTTC.

The chain uses TRBV5-6 and TRBJ2-2; D is perhaps TRBD1 (6 bases). Germline CDR1 and CDR2: SGHDT and YYEEEE. The CDR3 is made up of 16 amino acids. V was pared by 0 bases and J by 5 bases, with 14 bases between. The chain's CDR3 is CASSLGADRLTGELFF. CDR3 nucleotides: TGTGCCAGCAGCTTGGGTGCGGACAGACTAACCGGGGAGCTGTTTTTT.

The chain employs TRBV2 and TRBJ2-7; no firm D call. Per the germline V gene, CDR1 is SNHLY and CDR2 is FYNNEI. The V and J ends lost 2 bases and 0 bases respectively, with 8 bases between them. CDR3 length: 14 amino acids. DNA of the CDR3: TGTGCCAGCAGTGAATCCGGGTTCTCCTACGAGCAGTACTTC. Protein sequence: CASSESGFSYEQYF.

This clone was detected only once. The V gene is TRBV2, the J gene TRBJ1-2, with D unresolved. CDR1 SNHLY and CDR2 FYNNEI come from the germline V gene. CDR3 length: 15 residues. The V end was cut by 2 bases, the J end by 4 bases, with 14 bases between. As DNA, the CDR3 is TGTGCCAGCAGTGAAAATCGACTTACACTCTATGGCTACACCTTC. Encoded protein: CASSENRLTLYGYTF.

The CDR3 coding sequence is TGTGCCAGCTCACCCCAGGGGGCCGGGAACACCGGGGAGCTGTTTTTT. Its translation: CASSPQGAGNTGELFF. The chain uses TRBV18 and TRBJ2-2, with 8 positions matching TRBD1. Per the germline V gene, CDR1 is KGHSH and CDR2 is LQKENI. Germline trimming cut 3 bases from V and 1 base from J; bases unmatched to any gene: 4. The CDR3 totals 16 residues.

J is TRBJ1-3 and V is TRBV3-1 (or the pseudogene TRBV3-2); no definite D call. Germline CDR1 reads LGHDT; CDR2 reads YNNKEL (reference sequence). CDR3 size: 16 residues. Trimming removed 0 bases from V and 0 bases from J, with 9 bases in between. CDR3 sequence (DNA): TGTGCCAGCAGCCAAGATATGAGAGGCTCTGGAAACACCATATATTTT. It codes for CASSQDMRGSGNTIYF.

The gene calls are TRBV27 and TRBJ2-3; D remains unclear. The CDR3 has 10 amino acids. The germline V and J ends were trimmed by 10 bases and 6 bases, with 8 bases remaining between them. CDR1 and CDR2 (germline): MNHEY, SMNVEV (reference sequence). The CDR3 DNA reads TGTGCCACCTCTTTCGATACGCAGTATTTT. It is translated as CATSFDTQYF.

The chain joins TRBV5-1 to TRBJ2-1, with 8 positions matching TRBD2. V lost 4 bases, J lost 1 base, and 7 bases stayed unmatched. This CDR3 has 16 residues. Germline assignment: CDR1 SGHRS and CDR2 YFSETQ. CDR3 protein: CASSQHSGESYNEQFF. The DNA for the CDR3 is TGCGCCAGCAGCCAACATAGCGGGGAATCCTACAATGAGCAGTTCTTC. Using reference TRBV5-1 and TRBJ2-1 for the parts outside the CDR3, the full variable domain is KAGVTQTPRYLIKTRGQQVTLSCSPISGHRSVSWYQQTPGQGLQFLFEYFSETQRNKGNFPGRFSGRQFSNSRSEMNVSTLELGDSALYLCASSQHSGESYNEQFFGPGTRLTVL.

The V gene is TRBV18, the J gene TRBJ2-2, with D perhaps matching TRBD2 (5 bases). Germline CDR1 KGHSH, CDR2 LQKENI. V gave up 6 bases and J gave up 0 bases, with 14 bases separating them. This CDR3 spans 16 amino acids. CDR3 in amino acids: CASSNVGSANTGELFF. The CDR3 nucleotides are TGTGCCAGCTCCAACGTAGGGAGCGCGAACACCGGGGAGCTGTTTTTT.

The V gene is TRBV19, the J gene TRBJ1-5; no clear D. The germline V and J ends were trimmed by 4 bases and 3 bases, with 7 bases remaining between them. Per the germline V gene, CDR1 is LNHDA and CDR2 is SQIVND (reference sequence). The CDR3 contains 13 residues. The CDR3 sequence is CASSTRFNQPQHF. CDR3 nucleotides: TGTGCCAGTAGTACCCGGTTCAATCAGCCCCAGCATTTT. Drawing the rest from reference TRBV19 and TRBJ1-5, the complete variable domain is DGGITQSPKYLFRKEGQNVTLSCEQNLNHDAMYWYRQDPGQGLRLIYYSQIVNDFQKGDIAEGYSVSREKKESFPLTVTSAQKNPTAFYLCASSTRFNQPQHFGDGTRLSIL.

The chain employs TRBV19 and TRBJ2-7; 15 bases agree with TRBD2. Germline assignment: CDR1 LNHDA and CDR2 SQIVND (reference sequence). V lost 5 bases to trimming and J lost 0 bases; unmatched junction nucleotides: 11. The CDR3 is 19 amino acids. The CDR3 sequence is CASSPLGLAGGPSSYEQYF. CDR3 sequence (DNA): TGTGCCAGTAGTCCCCTCGGACTAGCGGGGGGGCCCAGCTCCTACGAGCAGTACTTC.

This clone was counted many times. The sample has other DNA sequences that encode this CDR3 too. The V gene is TRBV3-1 (or the pseudogene TRBV3-2), the J gene TRBJ1-6, with 9 bases lining up with TRBD1. CDR1 is LGHDT, CDR2 YNNKEL, per germline (reference sequence). The CDR3 spans 14 residues. The V segment lost 1 base and the J segment 8 bases; nucleotides outside the gene matches: 0. As DNA, the CDR3 is TGTGCCAGCAGCCAAGGGACAGGGGATTCACCCCTCCACTTT. This sequence encodes CASSQGTGDSPLHF.